This T cell receptor (beta chain) comes out of a study of T cell changes during pregnancy in multiple sclerosis. Germline V lookup: CDR1 KGHSH, CDR2 LQKENI. The trim removed 4 bases at V and 5 bases at J, leaving 7 bases unmatched. The CDR3 spans 14 residues. Profiling relied on immunoSEQ multiplex PCR, and the TCRdb table lists in-frame clones only, not all of them. The table has over 65,000 clones, 80% to 95% seen once. The sequence was collected from a female donor with multiple sclerosis, enrolled in a pregnancy study. The rearrangement uses TRBV18 and TRBJ2-5, with TRBD1 matching over 7 bases. The sequenced sample was peripheral blood, obtained in the first trimester of pregnancy. This chain's CDR3 is CASSLRQGQETQYF. CDR3 in DNA: TGTGCCAGCTCACTGCGACAGGGCCAGGAGACCCAGTACTTC.